This paragraph reports one T cell receptor (beta chain). The antigen remains undetermined. This sample was taken from a study of T cells in localized non-small cell lung cancer. Study results and caveats: Owing to sequencing of a solitary tumor region, heterogeneity cannot be discounted. A median of roughly 55 of the top 100 tumor clones appeared in adjacent lung, which was paired and uninvolved.

V was pared by 8 bases and J by 8 bases, with 21 bases between. Germline CDR1 is MNHNS and CDR2 is SASEGT. The CDR3 has 14 residues. Clones were read by immunoSEQ multiplex PCR, and TCRdb kept only the in-frame ones, dropping some. The sample shows tens of thousands of clones, roughly 90% of them seen only once. V is TRBV6-1 and J is TRBJ1-2, with D possibly being TRBD1 (5 bases). This TCR was recovered from a woman aged 40-70 years with stage III lung adenocarcinoma. The sample consisted of peripheral blood mononuclear cells, taken before any cancer treatment. The CDR3 here is CASESQSGTRGYTF. DNA for the CDR3: TGTGCCAGCGAATCCCAATCGGGGACGAGGGGCTACACCTTC.